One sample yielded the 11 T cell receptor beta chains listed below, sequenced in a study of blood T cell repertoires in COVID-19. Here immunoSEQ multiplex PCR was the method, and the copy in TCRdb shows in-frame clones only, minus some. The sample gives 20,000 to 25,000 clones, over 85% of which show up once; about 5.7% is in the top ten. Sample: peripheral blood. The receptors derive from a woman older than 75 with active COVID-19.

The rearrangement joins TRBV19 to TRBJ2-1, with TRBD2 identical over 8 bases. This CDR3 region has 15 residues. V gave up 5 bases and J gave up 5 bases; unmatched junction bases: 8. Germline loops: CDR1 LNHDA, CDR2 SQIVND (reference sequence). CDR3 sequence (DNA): TGTGCCAGTAGTCCATGGACTAGCTCACACAATGAGCAGTTCTTC. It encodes CASSPWTSSHNEQFF.

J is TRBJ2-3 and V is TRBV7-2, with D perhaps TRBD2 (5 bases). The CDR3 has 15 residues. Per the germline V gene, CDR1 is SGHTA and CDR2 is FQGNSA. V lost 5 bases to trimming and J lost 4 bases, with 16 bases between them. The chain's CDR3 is CASSPRDGRADTQYF. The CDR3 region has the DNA TGTGCCAGCAGCCCCCGGGATGGGCGGGCAGATACGCAGTATTTT.

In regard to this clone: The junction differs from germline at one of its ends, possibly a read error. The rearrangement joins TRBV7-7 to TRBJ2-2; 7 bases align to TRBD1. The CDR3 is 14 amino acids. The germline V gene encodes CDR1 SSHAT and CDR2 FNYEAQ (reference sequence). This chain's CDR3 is CASSPQGYGGELFF. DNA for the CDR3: TGTGCTAGCAGCCCACAGGGGTACGGCGGGGAGCTGTTTTTT.

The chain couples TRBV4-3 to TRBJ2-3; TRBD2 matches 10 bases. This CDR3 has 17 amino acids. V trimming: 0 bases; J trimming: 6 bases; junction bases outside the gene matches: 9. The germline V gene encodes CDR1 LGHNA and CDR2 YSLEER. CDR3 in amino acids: CASSQEGVAGGRDTQYF. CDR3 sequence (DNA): TGCGCCAGCAGCCAAGAGGGGGTAGCGGGGGGTAGGGATACGCAGTATTTT.

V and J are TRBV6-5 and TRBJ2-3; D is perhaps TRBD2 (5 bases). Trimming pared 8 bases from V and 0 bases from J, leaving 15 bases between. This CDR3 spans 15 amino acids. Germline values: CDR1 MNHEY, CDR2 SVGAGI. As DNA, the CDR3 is TGTGCCAGCCTTAGCCGGACTCAAAGCACAGATACGCAGTATTTT. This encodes CASLSRTQSTDTQYF.

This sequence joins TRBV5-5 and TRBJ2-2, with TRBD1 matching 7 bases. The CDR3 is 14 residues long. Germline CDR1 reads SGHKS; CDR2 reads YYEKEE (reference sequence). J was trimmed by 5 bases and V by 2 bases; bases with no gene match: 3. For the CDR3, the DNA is TGTGCCAGCAGCTTTACAGGGGTAACCGGGGAGCTGTTTTTT. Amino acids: CASSFTGVTGELFF. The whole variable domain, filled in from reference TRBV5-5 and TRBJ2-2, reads DAGVTQSPTHLIKTRGQQVTLRCSPISGHKSVSWYQQVLGQGPQFIFQYYEKEERGRGNFPDRFSARQFPNYSSELNVNALLLGDSALYLCASSFTGVTGELFFGEGSRLTVL.

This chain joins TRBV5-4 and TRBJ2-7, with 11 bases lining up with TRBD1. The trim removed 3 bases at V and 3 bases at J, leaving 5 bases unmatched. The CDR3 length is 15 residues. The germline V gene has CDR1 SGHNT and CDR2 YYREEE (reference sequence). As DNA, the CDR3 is TGTGCCAGCAGCTGGGGGACAGGGGGAATCTACGAGCAGTACTTC. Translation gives CASSWGTGGIYEQYF.

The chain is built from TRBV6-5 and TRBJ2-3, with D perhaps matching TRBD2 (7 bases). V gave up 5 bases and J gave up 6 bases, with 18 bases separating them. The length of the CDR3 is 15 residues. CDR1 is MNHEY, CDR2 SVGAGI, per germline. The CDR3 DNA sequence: TGTGCCAGCAGTCCCCCCCGGAGGGGGGGGGATACGCAGTATTTT. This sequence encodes CASSPPRRGGDTQYF.

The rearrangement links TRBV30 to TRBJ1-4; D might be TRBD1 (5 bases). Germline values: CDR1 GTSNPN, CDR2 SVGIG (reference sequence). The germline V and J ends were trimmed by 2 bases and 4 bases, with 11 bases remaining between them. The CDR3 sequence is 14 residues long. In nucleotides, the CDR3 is TGTGCCTGGAGTTCCGGCGGGGGTAATGAAAAACTGTTTTTT. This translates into CAWSSGGGNEKLFF.

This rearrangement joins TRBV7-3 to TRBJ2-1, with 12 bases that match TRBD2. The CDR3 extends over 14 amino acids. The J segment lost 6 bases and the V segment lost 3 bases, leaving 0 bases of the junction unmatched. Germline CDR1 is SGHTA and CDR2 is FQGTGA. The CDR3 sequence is CASSLGLAGNEQFF. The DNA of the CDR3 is TGTGCCAGCAGCTTGGGACTAGCGGGCAATGAGCAGTTCTTC.

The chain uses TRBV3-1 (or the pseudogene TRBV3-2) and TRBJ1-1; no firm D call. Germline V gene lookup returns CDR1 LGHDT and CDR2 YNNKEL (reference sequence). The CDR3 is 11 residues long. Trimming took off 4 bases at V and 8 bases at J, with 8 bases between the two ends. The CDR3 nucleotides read TGTGCCAGCAGCCGTTGGGCCGAAGCTTTCTTT. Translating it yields CASSRWAEAFF.